The 27 T cell receptor beta chains reported below all come from one sample, sequenced in a study of cytomegalovirus exposure and HLA in healthy donors. This PCR relied on a set of 60 Vbeta primers and 13 Jbeta primers. The repertoire was sequenced with immunoSEQ multiplex PCR; TCRdb's copy has only in-frame clones and lacks some. Among over 150,000 clones listed, about 83% were seen once. Sequences were obtained from PBMCs. The receptors were gathered from a girl under 18 in good health and CMV-seropositive.

This chain connects TRBV9 to TRBJ1-2; possibly TRBD1 for D (6 bases). The CDR3 totals 17 residues. Germline CDR1 and CDR2: SGDLS and YYNGEE. V dropped 3 bases and J dropped 5 bases, with 23 bases sitting between them. The CDR3 region has the DNA TGTGCCAGCAGCGCCCGACAGGCCGACTCGGACTCATATGGCTACACCTTC. Its protein is CASSARQADSDSYGYTF.

CDR3 coding DNA: TGTGCCAGCAGCTTAGCGGAGGGGTACTATGGCTACACCTTC. Protein: CASSLAEGYYGYTF. J is TRBJ1-2 and V is TRBV11-3; maybe TRBD1 (5 bases). The CDR3 spans 14 residues. The germline gives CDR1 SGHNT, CDR2 YENEEA. Trimming took 1 base from V and 3 from J, leaving 9 bases between them.

This clone was seen a single time. V gene TRBV5-1 combines with J gene TRBJ1-1; D is unresolved. Germline V gene data show CDR1 as SGHRS and CDR2 as YFSETQ. Between the trimmed V and J ends, which lost 2 bases and 0 bases, there was a span of 11 bases. This CDR3 has 15 amino acids. The CDR3 region is CASSFGISMNTEAFF. DNA of the CDR3: TGCGCCAGCAGCTTCGGGATAAGTATGAACACTGAAGCTTTCTTT.

The gene calls are TRBV5-1 and TRBJ2-1, with 10 bases matching TRBD2. This CDR3 contains 15 residues. V was clipped by 5 bases and J by 0 bases; unmatched bases: 2. Germline loops: CDR1 SGHRS, CDR2 YFSETQ. CDR3 sequence reads: CASRERGGSYNEQFF. DNA of the CDR3: TGCGCCAGCAGGGAGCGGGGGGGCTCCTACAATGAGCAGTTCTTC.

This chain links TRBV14 with TRBJ2-5, with 7 bases fitting TRBD2. V dropped 1 base and J dropped 3; count of bases not matched to a gene: 8. The CDR3 totals 16 residues. Germline lookup yields CDR1 SGHDN and CDR2 FVKESK. DNA of the CDR3: TGTGCCAGCAGCCAAGTCTTGGCAGGGAGGGAAGAGACCCAGTACTTC. This gives the protein CASSQVLAGREETQYF.

The CDR3 coding sequence is TGTGCCACTCAGGGACAGGGGGGGATCGCGGAGACCCAGTACTTC. It is translated as CATQGQGGIAETQYF. The V gene is TRBV19, the J gene TRBJ2-5; 11 bases align to TRBD1. Germline V lookup: CDR1 LNHDA, CDR2 SQIVND (reference sequence). The CDR3 totals 15 residues. V lost 10 bases to trimming and J lost 5 bases; unmatched junction nucleotides: 12.

This clone appeared once. The rearrangement uses TRBV10-3 and TRBJ2-1; perhaps TRBD2 as D (5 bases). CDR1 and CDR2 (germline): ENHRY, SYGVKD. Trimming shortened V by 7 bases and J by 9 bases, and 16 bases separated the two germline ends. There are 13 residues in the CDR3. CDR3 residues: CAINQDSLIEQFF. The CDR3 nucleotides are TGTGCCATCAACCAGGACTCCCTCATTGAGCAGTTCTTC.

The V call is TRBV7-3, the J call TRBJ2-3; 8 bases line up with TRBD1. The CDR3 extends over 15 amino acids. Germline CDR1 is SGHTA and CDR2 is FQGTGA. V lost 4 bases and J lost 4; bases outside the gene matches: 7. The CDR3 is CASSSGQGFSDTQYF. CDR3 DNA: TGTGCCAGCAGCTCTGGACAGGGTTTCTCAGATACGCAGTATTTT.

As to this clone: At the DNA level, this CDR3 is encoded by other sequences in the same sample as well. The gene calls are TRBV6-5 and TRBJ1-1; possibly TRBD1 for D (6 bases). Germline values: CDR1 MNHEY, CDR2 SVGAGI. The length of the CDR3 is 11 residues. V gave up 9 bases and J gave up 4 bases, with 9 bases separating them. The CDR3 sequence: CASAGATEAFF. In nucleotides, the CDR3 is TGTGCCAGTGCAGGGGCCACTGAAGCTTTCTTT.

The chain joins TRBV28 to TRBJ1-3; unclear D gene. The CDR3 runs 16 residues. CDR1 MDHEN and CDR2 SYDVKM come from the germline V gene. V lost 3 bases to trimming and J lost 1 base, with 13 bases between them. CDR3 DNA sequence: TGTGCCAGCAGTTTGTCGGCGCGGGGTTCTGGAAACACCATATATTTT. Its protein product is CASSLSARGSGNTIYF.

This clone was seen only once. The V gene is TRBV19, the J gene TRBJ2-1; 9 bases align to TRBD2. The CDR3 contains 15 residues. Germline V gene lookup returns CDR1 LNHDA and CDR2 SQIVND (reference sequence). Trimming at V came to 5 bases and at J to 7 bases, leaving 9 bases not matched to a gene. The CDR3, as DNA: TGTGCCAGTAGTCCCGTATGGAGCGGGGGGAATGAGCAGTTCTTC. Protein: CASSPVWSGGNEQFF.

This chain connects TRBV27 to TRBJ2-7, with 7 positions matching TRBD1. With V trimmed by 4 bases and J by 2 bases, 11 bases remained unmatched. The CDR3 is made up of 16 amino acids. Germline V gene sequence: CDR1 MNHEY, CDR2 SMNVEV (reference sequence). The CDR3 loop is CASSSSPDRAPYEQYF. CDR3 sequence (DNA): TGTGCCAGCAGTTCGTCGCCAGACAGGGCCCCCTACGAGCAGTACTTC.

There are a few counts of this clone. The chain recombines TRBV7-6 with TRBJ2-5, with 8 bases matching TRBD1. Per germline, CDR1 SGHVS and CDR2 FNYEAQ. The CDR3 has 15 residues. With 4 bases clipped from V and 2 bases from J, the junction kept 6 bases outside the gene matches. CDR3 bases: TGTGCCAGCAGCTCCACAGGGGGAGGACAAGAGACCCAGTACTTC. Protein sequence: CASSSTGGGQETQYF. Variable domain in full (rest from reference TRBV7-6 and TRBJ2-5): GAGVSQSPRYKVTKRGQDVALRCDPISGHVSLYWYRQALGQGPEFLTYFNYEAQQDKSGLPNDRFSAERPEGSISTLTIQRTEQRDSAMYRCASSSTGGGQETQYFGPGTRLLVL.

The rearrangement joins TRBV5-8 to TRBJ1-2; a possible D gene is TRBD1 (6 bases). This CDR3 is built from 17 residues. CDR1 and CDR2 (germline): SGHTS, YDEGEE. V lost 3 bases and J lost 1, with 19 bases in between. The DNA of the CDR3 is TGTGCCAGCAGCTCCCGGGACATCGACCCCTATAACTATGGCTACACCTTC. Translating it yields CASSSRDIDPYNYGYTF.

The chain is built from TRBV11-2 and TRBJ1-5; tentative D call: TRBD1 (5 bases). Trimming left V 1 base short and J 6 bases short, with 10 bases between. The V gene's germline CDR1 is SGHAT and CDR2 FQNNGV. The CDR3 covers 14 residues. In DNA, the CDR3 is TGTGCCAGCAGCTTAGGGGGGGTTCTTCAGCCCCAGCATTTT. Amino acids: CASSLGGVLQPQHF. The entire variable domain, with the rest obtained from reference TRBV11-2 and TRBJ1-5, is as follows: EAGVAQSPRYKIIEKRQSVAFWCNPISGHATLYWYQQILGQGPKLLIQFQNNGVVDDSQLPKDRFSAERLKGVDSTLKIQPAKLEDSAVYLCASSLGGVLQPQHFGDGTRLSIL.

CDR3: CASMPRRQSTEAFF. Here the CDR3 DNA reads TGTGCCAGCATGCCGAGACGACAGAGCACTGAAGCTTTCTTT. This sequence joins TRBV10-3 and TRBJ1-1, with D possibly being TRBD1 (5 bases). The CDR3 is made up of 14 amino acids. Germline lookup yields CDR1 ENHRY and CDR2 SYGVKD. V was trimmed by 10 bases and J by 4 bases, leaving 19 bases between them.

The chain employs TRBV27 and TRBJ1-4, with 11 bases matching TRBD1. V shed 6 bases, J shed 5 bases, and the junction held 5 bases outside the gene matches. This CDR3 has 15 residues. Germline-derived CDR1 and CDR2 are MNHEY and SMNVEV (reference sequence). CDR3 bases: TGTGCCAGCAGGGGGACAGGGGGAGCGAATGAAAAACTGTTTTTT. This codes for CASRGTGGANEKLFF.

The chain joins TRBV7-9 to TRBJ1-4; D might be TRBD1 (6 bases). CDR1 and CDR2 (germline): SEHNR, FQNEAQ (reference sequence). The CDR3 has 14 amino acids. V was trimmed by 5 bases and J by 4 bases, leaving 11 bases between them. The CDR3, as DNA: TGTGCCAGCAGCACCGACAGGTTTAATGAAAAACTGTTTTTT. This gives the protein CASSTDRFNEKLFF.

This clone was recorded a few times. The chain couples TRBV5-1 to TRBJ2-4; TRBD1 matches at 8 bases. The V gene end was trimmed by 2 bases and the J gene end by 6 bases; junction bases not matched to a gene: 4. The CDR3 runs to 14 residues. CDR1 is SGHRS, CDR2 YFSETQ, per germline. The chain's CDR3 is CASSFWTGLNIQYF. CDR3 coding DNA: TGCGCCAGCAGCTTCTGGACAGGGTTAAACATTCAGTACTTC.

The chain uses TRBV1 and TRBJ2-2; TRBD2, as called in the table, went unchecked against the DNA. TRBV1 is annotated as a pseudogene. The CDR3 runs to 14 residues. The DNA for the CDR3 is TGCACCGGAAAGCGGGGGGGCCTTCCCGGGGAGCTGTTTTTT. This translates into CTGKRGGLPGELFF.

The chain employs TRBV25-1 and TRBJ1-2; D remains ambiguous. This CDR3 comprises 12 residues. The germline V and J ends were trimmed by 3 bases and 7 bases, with 9 bases remaining between them. The germline V gene has CDR1 MGHDK and CDR2 SYGVNS. The CDR3, as DNA: TGTGCCAGCAGTGATAGGAGCGTTGGCTACACCTTC. This codes for CASSDRSVGYTF.

The rearrangement joins TRBV19 to TRBJ1-1; TRBD1 is a possible D gene (6 bases). The CDR3 covers 12 residues. The germline V gene encodes CDR1 LNHDA and CDR2 SQIVND (reference sequence). V was cut by 6 bases and J by 8 bases, with 13 bases left in between. CDR3 sequence reads: CASRGAIAEAFF. The CDR3 DNA reads as TGTGCCAGTAGGGGGGCAATCGCCGAAGCTTTCTTT.

V and J are TRBV11-2 and TRBJ1-2; D is perhaps TRBD1 (6 bases). The CDR3 contains 14 residues. Germline V gives CDR1 SGHAT, CDR2 FQNNGV. The germline V and J ends were trimmed by 2 bases and 2 bases, with 9 bases remaining between them. The CDR3 DNA follows: TGTGCCAGCAGCTTAAGGGGGGGGAACTATGGCTACACCTTC. Its translation is CASSLRGGNYGYTF.

The rearrangement links TRBV19 to TRBJ1-5, with 9 bases identical to TRBD1. V lost 7 bases, J lost 4 bases, and 8 bases stayed unmatched. There are 15 residues in the CDR3. In germline, CDR1 is LNHDA, CDR2 SQIVND (reference sequence). DNA for the CDR3: TGTGCCAGTACCGACGGACAGGGGACTAATCAGCCCCAGCATTTT. Translation: CASTDGQGTNQPQHF.

Regarding this clone: A junction end diverges from the germline sequence, so it may reflect a read error. V and J are TRBV7-7 and TRBJ2-7; TRBD1 agrees at 8 bases. CDR1 and CDR2 (germline): SSHAT, FNYEAQ (reference sequence). CDR3 size: 16 residues. The DNA of the CDR3 is TGTGCTAGCAGCCCGAACTCAGGGGGCACAGGCTACGAGCAGTACTTC. Translating it yields CASSPNSGGTGYEQYF.

The rearrangement links TRBV27 to TRBJ2-1, with 9 positions matching TRBD2. The V gene end was trimmed by 5 bases and the J gene end by 0 bases; junction bases not matched to a gene: 5. CDR3 length: 16 residues. Germline assignment: CDR1 MNHEY and CDR2 SMNVEV (reference sequence). DNA of the CDR3: TGTGCCAGCAGTCCTATAGCGGGGGCCTCCTACAATGAGCAGTTCTTC. Protein: CASSPIAGASYNEQFF.

This clone is a singleton in its sample. The genes are TRBV11-1 and TRBJ2-5, with 7 positions matching TRBD2. CDR3 length: 16 residues. J gave up 4 bases and V 5 bases, and 13 bases lay outside the gene matches. CDR1 is SGHAT and CDR2 is FQDESV in the germline V gene (reference sequence). CDR3 sequence: CASSAGVSSGRETQYF. CDR3 sequence (DNA): TGTGCCAGCAGCGCGGGAGTAAGTAGCGGCCGAGAGACCCAGTACTTC.